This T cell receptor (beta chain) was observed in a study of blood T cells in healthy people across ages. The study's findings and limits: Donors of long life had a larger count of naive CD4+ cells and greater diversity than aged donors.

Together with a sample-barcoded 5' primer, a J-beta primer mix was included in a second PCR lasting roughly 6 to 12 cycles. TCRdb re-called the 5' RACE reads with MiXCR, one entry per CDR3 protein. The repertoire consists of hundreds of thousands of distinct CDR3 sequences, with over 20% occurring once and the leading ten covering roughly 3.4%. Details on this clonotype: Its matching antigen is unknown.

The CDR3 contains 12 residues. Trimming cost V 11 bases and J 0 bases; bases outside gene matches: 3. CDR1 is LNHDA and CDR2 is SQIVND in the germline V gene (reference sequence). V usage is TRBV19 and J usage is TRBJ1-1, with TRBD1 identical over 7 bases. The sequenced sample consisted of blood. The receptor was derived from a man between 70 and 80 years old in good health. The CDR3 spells CAGGQLNTEAFF. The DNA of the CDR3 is TGTGCCGGGGGACAGTTGAACACTGAAGCTTTCTTT.